Listed here is a single T cell receptor (beta chain). Its cognate antigen has yet to be identified. Nothing much larger sits one base from this clone, and base qualities are not available. The record originates from a study of preoperative IRX-2 immunotherapy in early breast cancer (dated by TCRdb to between 2018 and 2021). According to the study, the label for this sample's treatment or condition signals: preoperative locoregional IRX-2 cytokine immunotherapy. The samples were obtained from a phase Ib study in which preoperative, locoregional IRX-2 cytokine immunotherapy intended to prime immune responses was tested. Before surgery, IRX-2 was given to the donors, who were patients with early-stage breast cancer. Based on the germline V gene (reference sequence), the CDR1 and CDR2 sequences are LNHDA and SQIVND. V gives up 5 bases and J gives up 7 bases, and the segment between their germline ends measures 17 bases. Taken from cysteine to phenylalanine, the CDR3 has 14 residues. Only CDR3 DNA remains: 42 bases, in frame from the first base.

Library generation was performed with the immunoSEQ multiplex PCR assay. TCRdb stores this immuneACCESS table with in-frame sequences only. Part of the clones is absent; in the studies checked, under half of the shortfall reflects unresolved V genes, and no reason is known for the rest. The sample has 75,000 to 100,000 clones on record, roughly 88% of them singletons. Roughly 2% of the sample is taken by the ten largest. Recombination linked TRBV19 to TRBJ2-5; a tentative D call is TRBD1 (5 bases match). This specimen consisted of tumor tissue, obtained after IRX-2 immunotherapy. This TCR was recovered from a human donor with breast cancer. The DNA sequence is TGTGCCAGTAGTGGGGCCCAGGGCCGTGGGACCCAGTACTTC. This encodes CASSGAQGRGTQYF.